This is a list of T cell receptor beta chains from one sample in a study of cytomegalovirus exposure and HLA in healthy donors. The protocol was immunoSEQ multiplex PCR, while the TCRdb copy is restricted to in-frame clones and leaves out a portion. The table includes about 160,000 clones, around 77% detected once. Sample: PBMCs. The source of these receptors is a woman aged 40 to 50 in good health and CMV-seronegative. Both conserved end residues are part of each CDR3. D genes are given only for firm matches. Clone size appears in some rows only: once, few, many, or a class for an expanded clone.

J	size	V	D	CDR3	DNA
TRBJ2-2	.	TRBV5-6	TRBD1	CASSRQGSLNTGELFF	TGTGCCAGCAGTCGACAGGGGTCCCTGAACACCGGGGAGCTGTTTTTT
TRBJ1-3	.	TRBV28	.	CASSTGGVNTIYF	TGTGCCAGCAGTACAGGCGGGGTAAACACCATATATTTT
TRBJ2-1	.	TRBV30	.	CAWSGTLSSYNEQFF	TGTGCCTGGAGTGGCACATTAAGCTCCTACAATGAGCAGTTCTTC
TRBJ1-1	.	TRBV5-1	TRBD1	CASMGTGGVNTEAFF	TGCGCCAGTATGGGGACAGGGGGCGTGAACACTGAAGCTTTCTTT
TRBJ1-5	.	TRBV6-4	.	CASSDSYGGPQHF	TGTGCCAGCAGTGACTCTTATGGGGGCCCCCAGCATTTT
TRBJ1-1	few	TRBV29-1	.	CSGLAVTEAFF	TGCAGCGGGTTAGCGGTCACTGAAGCTTTCTTT
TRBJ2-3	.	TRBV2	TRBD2	CASSKGLAGGTTDTQYF	TGTGCCAGCAGTAAGGGACTAGCGGGAGGGACCACAGATACGCAGTATTTT
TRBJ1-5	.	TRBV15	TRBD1	CATSRDQNRGRSNQPQHF	TGTGCCACCAGCAGAGATCAGAACAGGGGGCGAAGCAATCAGCCCCAGCATTTT
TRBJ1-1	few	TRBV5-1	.	CASSEGAMNTEAFF	TGCGCCAGCAGCGAAGGGGCCATGAACACTGAAGCTTTCTTT
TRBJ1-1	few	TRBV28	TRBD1	CASSPGTGVLGDTEAFF	TGTGCCAGCAGTCCAGGGACAGGGGTCTTAGGGGACACTGAAGCTTTCTTT
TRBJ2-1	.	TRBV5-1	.	CASSLTPLAQSSEQFF	TGCGCCAGCAGCTTGACTCCCCTCGCCCAGAGTAGCGAGCAGTTCTTC
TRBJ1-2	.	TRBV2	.	CASSEGGPFYGYTF	TGTGCCAGCAGTGAAGGTGGGCCCTTTTATGGCTACACCTTC
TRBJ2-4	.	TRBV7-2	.	CASSLEVAGRNIQYF	TGTGCCAGCAGCTTAGAGGTCGCGGGGAGAAACATTCAGTACTTC
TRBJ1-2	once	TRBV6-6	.	CASSSHSGDCGYTF	TGTGCCAGCAGTTCTCATTCGGGGGACTGTGGCTACACCTTC
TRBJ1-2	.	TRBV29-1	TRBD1	CSVEYRGPQYGYTF	TGCAGCGTGGAATACAGGGGGCCCCAGTATGGCTACACCTTC
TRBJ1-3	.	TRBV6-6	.	CASSTPELSGNTIYF	TGTGCCAGCAGTACCCCTGAACTCTCTGGAAACACCATATATTTT
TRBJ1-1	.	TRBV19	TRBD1	CASSISTGVNTEAFF	TGTGCCAGTAGTATATCAACAGGGGTGAACACTGAAGCTTTCTTT
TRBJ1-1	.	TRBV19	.	CASSNYESGEAFF	TGTGCCAGTAGTAACTACGAATCCGGGGAAGCTTTCTTT
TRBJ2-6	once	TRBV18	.	CASSVDSLGIGANVLTF	TGTGCCAGCTCTGTGGACAGCCTCGGGATTGGGGCCAACGTCCTGACTTTC
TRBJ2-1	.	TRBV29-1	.	CSVEGRISYNEQFF	TGCAGCGTTGAGGGCAGAATCTCCTACAATGAGCAGTTCTTC
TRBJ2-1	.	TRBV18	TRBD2	CASSPLGLAGGLTYNEQFF	TGTGCCAGCTCACCACTCGGCCTAGCGGGAGGGCTGACCTACAATGAGCAGTTCTTC
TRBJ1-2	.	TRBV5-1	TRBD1	CASSSWTGGSYGYTF	TGCGCCAGCAGCTCATGGACAGGGGGCAGCTATGGCTACACCTTC
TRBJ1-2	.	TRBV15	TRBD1	CATSRAGTGDYGYTF	TGTGCCACCAGCAGAGCCGGGACAGGGGACTATGGCTACACCTTC
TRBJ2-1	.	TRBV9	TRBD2	CASSVTSGTSGVYNEQFF	TGTGCCAGCAGCGTAACCTCCGGGACTAGCGGCGTATACAATGAGCAGTTCTTC
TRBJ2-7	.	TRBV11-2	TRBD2	CASSGLAEIRVNF	TGTGCCAGCTCGGGACTAGCTGAGATCCGGGTGAACTTC
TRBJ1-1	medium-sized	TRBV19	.	CAIGGGMGTEAFF	TGTGCCATCGGTGGGGGGATGGGGACTGAAGCTTTCTTT
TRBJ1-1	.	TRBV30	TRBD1	CAWGRLTGDTEAFF	TGTGCCTGGGGTCGTCTGACAGGGGACACTGAAGCTTTCTTT
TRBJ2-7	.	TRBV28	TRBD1	CASRTGGEGYEQYF	TGTGCCAGCCGGACAGGGGGCGAGGGCTACGAGCAGTACTTC
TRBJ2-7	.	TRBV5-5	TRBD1	CASSFGWTGSYEQYF	TGTGCCAGCAGCTTTGGTTGGACAGGGTCCTACGAGCAGTACTTC
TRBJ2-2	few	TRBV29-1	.	CSVVETGTGELFF	TGCAGCGTTGTTGAAACCGGGACCGGGGAGCTGTTTTTT
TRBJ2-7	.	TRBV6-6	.	CASSYGTQTSYEQYF	TGTGCCAGCAGTTACGGGACACAAACCTCCTACGAGCAGTACTTC
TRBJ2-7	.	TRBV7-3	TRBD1	CASSAGQGSHYEQYF	TGTGCCAGCAGCGCCGGACAGGGGTCCCACTACGAGCAGTACTTC
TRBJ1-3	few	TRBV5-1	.	CASSVGADYSGNTIYF	TGCGCCAGCAGCGTGGGGGCGGACTACTCTGGAAACACCATATATTTT
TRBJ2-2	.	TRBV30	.	CAWTVSGELFF	TGTGCCTGGACGGTTTCCGGGGAGCTGTTTTTT
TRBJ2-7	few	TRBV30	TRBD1	CAWTRDSHEQYF	TGTGCCTGGACAAGGGACAGTCACGAGCAGTACTTC
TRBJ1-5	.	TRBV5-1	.	CASSPHGGWDQPQHF	TGCGCCAGCAGCCCCCACGGGGGGTGGGATCAGCCCCAGCATTTT
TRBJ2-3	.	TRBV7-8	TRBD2	CASSLGLGADTQYF	TGTGCCAGCAGCTTGGGACTAGGTGCAGATACGCAGTATTTT
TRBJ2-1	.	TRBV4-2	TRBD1	CASSAGTGPPAGNEQFF	TGTGCCAGCAGCGCCGGGACAGGTCCACCCGCGGGGAATGAGCAGTTCTTC
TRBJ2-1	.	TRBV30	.	CAWKALSFPDEQFF	TGTGCCTGGAAAGCACTGTCTTTCCCCGATGAGCAGTTCTTC
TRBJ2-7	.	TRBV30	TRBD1	CAWAPPTGEPYF	TGTGCCTGGGCCCCACCTACAGGGGAGCCGTACTTC
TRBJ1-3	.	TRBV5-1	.	CASSPGITGNTIYF	TGCGCCAGCAGCCCCGGGATAACTGGAAACACCATATATTTT
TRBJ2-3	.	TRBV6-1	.	CASSPPEDTQYF	TGTGCCAGCAGTCCCCCCGAGGATACGCAGTATTTT
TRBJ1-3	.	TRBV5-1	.	CASRGETGFSGNTIYF	TGCGCCAGCAGGGGGGAGACAGGCTTTTCGGGAAACACCATATATTTT
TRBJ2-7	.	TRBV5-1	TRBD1	CASSPGTGGPYEQYF	TGCGCCAGCAGCCCCGGGACAGGGGGCCCCTACGAGCAGTACTTC
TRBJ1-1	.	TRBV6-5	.	CASSRAGEAFF	TGTGCCAGCAGCCGCGCGGGTGAAGCTTTCTTT
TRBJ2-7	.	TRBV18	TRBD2	CASSPRGVRAGAFYEQYF	TGTGCCAGCTCACCAAGAGGGGTTCGAGCGGGAGCTTTCTACGAGCAGTACTTC
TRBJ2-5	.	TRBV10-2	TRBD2	CASTGTRGETQYF	TGCGCCAGCACCGGGACTAGAGGAGAGACCCAGTACTTC
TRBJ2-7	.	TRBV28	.	CASTRASSSYEQYF	TGTGCCAGCACGAGGGCGTCGAGCTCCTACGAGCAGTACTTC
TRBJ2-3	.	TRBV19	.	CASSIEGYLTDTQYF	TGTGCCAGTAGTATTGAGGGCTACCTCACAGATACGCAGTATTTT
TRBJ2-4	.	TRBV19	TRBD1	CASSLDRERIQYF	TGTGCCAGTAGTTTAGACAGGGAACGGATTCAGTACTTC
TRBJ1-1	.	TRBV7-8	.	CASSFQQDTEAFF	TGTGCCAGCAGCTTCCAACAGGACACTGAAGCTTTCTTT
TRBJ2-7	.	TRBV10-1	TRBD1	CASSGQGRYEQYF	TGCGCCAGCAGTGGACAGGGACGGTACGAGCAGTACTTC
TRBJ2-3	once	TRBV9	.	CASSVAGVEMQYF	TGTGCCAGCAGCGTAGCGGGGGTAGAGATGCAGTATTTT